This record looks at one T cell receptor (beta chain) sequence and its context. The antigen is unknown. The PCR employed 60 Vbeta primers together with 13 Jbeta primers. The table came from immunoSEQ multiplex PCR; TCRdb's copy has only in-frame clones and leaves some out. Found here are 130,000 to 150,000 clones; the top ten clones hold about 0.96%. The V gene end was trimmed by 3 bases and the J gene end by 11 bases; junction bases not matched to a gene: 8. The length of the CDR3 is 13 residues. The V gene's germline CDR1 is MNHEY and CDR2 SMNVEV (reference sequence). This record belongs to a study of cytomegalovirus exposure and HLA in healthy donors. Study observations and caveats: Later analysis identified several of the most significant clusters that appeared linked to common viral pathogens.

The sequence was collected from a male donor in good health and CMV-seronegative. V is TRBV27 and J is TRBJ1-1; 8 bases agree with TRBD1. The material sequenced was PBMCs. In DNA, the CDR3 is TGTGCCAGCAGTTTTTCCCGGACAGGGAAGGCTTTCTTT. This gives the protein CASSFSRTGKAFF.